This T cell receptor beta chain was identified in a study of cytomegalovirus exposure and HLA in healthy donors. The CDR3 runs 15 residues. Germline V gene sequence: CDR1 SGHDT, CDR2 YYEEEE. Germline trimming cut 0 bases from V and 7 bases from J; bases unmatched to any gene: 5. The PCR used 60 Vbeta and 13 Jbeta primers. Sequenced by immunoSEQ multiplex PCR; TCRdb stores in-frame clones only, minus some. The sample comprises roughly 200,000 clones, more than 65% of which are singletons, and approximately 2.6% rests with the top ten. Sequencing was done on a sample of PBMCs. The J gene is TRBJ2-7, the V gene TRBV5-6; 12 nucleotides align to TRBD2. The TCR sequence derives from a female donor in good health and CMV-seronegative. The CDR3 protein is CASSLGLAGVWEQYF. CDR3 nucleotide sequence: TGTGCCAGCAGCTTGGGACTAGCGGGAGTTTGGGAGCAGTACTTC.